These 10 T cell receptor beta chains share one sample of origin, sequenced in a study of blood T cell repertoires in COVID-19. Clones were read by immunoSEQ multiplex PCR, and TCRdb kept only the in-frame ones, dropping some. The table lists roughly 150,000 clones, around four fifths of them singletons, with about 8% in the top ten. The specimen sequenced was PBMCs or T cells enriched from blood (not recorded which). The origin of the receptors is a woman aged 45 to 65 who had recovered from COVID-19.

This clone has a single count. This sequence joins TRBV10-3 and TRBJ2-2; no clear D gene. Germline-derived CDR1 and CDR2 are ENHRY and SYGVKD. The V end was cut by 2 bases, the J end by 3 bases, with 10 bases between. The CDR3 spans 15 residues. This chain's CDR3 is CAISEGGGHTGELFF. The CDR3 DNA reads TGTGCCATCAGTGAGGGTGGTGGCCACACCGGGGAGCTGTTTTTT.

This chain connects TRBV4-1 to TRBJ2-7; 8 bases agree with TRBD1. Germline CDR1 reads MGHRA; CDR2 reads YSYEKL. The ends lost 2 bases at V and 5 bases at J; junction bases unmatched: 11. This CDR3 spans 16 amino acids. Here the CDR3 reads CASSQSRTGHRDEQYF. The DNA for the CDR3 is TGCGCCAGCAGCCAATCCAGGACAGGGCATCGGGACGAGCAGTACTTC.

This chain connects TRBV28 to TRBJ2-3; a weak D match, TRBD2 (7 bases). From germline, CDR1 is MDHEN and CDR2 SYDVKM. The CDR3 consists of 16 residues. With 3 bases removed from V and 1 base from J, the gap between germline ends came to 14 bases. CDR3 sequence reads: CASSFSGGFGTDTQYF. DNA for the CDR3: TGTGCCAGCAGTTTTTCGGGGGGCTTTGGCACAGATACGCAGTATTTT.

This sequence joins TRBV5-1 and TRBJ1-2; D not certain. Germline values: CDR1 SGHRS, CDR2 YFSETQ. The CDR3 contains 14 residues. V was shortened by 2 bases and J by 4 bases, with 12 bases between the two germline ends. CDR3 sequence (DNA): TGCGCCAGCAGCTTACCGGAGGACCCCTATGGCTACACCTTC. Its protein product is CASSLPEDPYGYTF.

This rearrangement joins TRBV5-1 to TRBJ2-7; 10 nucleotides align to TRBD1. CDR3 length: 14 residues. V was clipped by 2 bases and J by 5 bases; unmatched bases: 4. Per germline, CDR1 SGHRS and CDR2 YFSETQ. For the CDR3, the DNA is TGCGCCAGCAGCTTAACCGGGACAGGGGACGAGCAGTACTTC. The encoded protein is CASSLTGTGDEQYF. Combining the CDR3 with reference TRBV5-1 and TRBJ2-7 gives the whole variable domain KAGVTQTPRYLIKTRGQQVTLSCSPISGHRSVSWYQQTPGQGLQFLFEYFSETQRNKGNFPGRFSGRQFSNSRSEMNVSTLELGDSALYLCASSLTGTGDEQYFGPGTRLTVT.

This clone was recorded a few times. The chain joins TRBV9 to TRBJ2-2; D ambiguous. There are 17 residues in the CDR3. CDR1 and CDR2 from the germline V gene are SGDLS and YYNGEE. V lost 3 bases and J 2 bases, leaving 17 bases between the germline ends. In DNA, the CDR3 is TGTGCCAGCAGCGACCCGCGGCATGGTAGCAACACCGGGGAGCTGTTTTTT. Amino acid sequence: CASSDPRHGSNTGELFF. The full variable domain, rest sourced from reference TRBV9 and TRBJ2-2, is DSGVTQTPKHLITATGQRVTLRCSPRSGDLSVYWYQQSLDQGLQFLIQYYNGEERAKGNILERFSAQQFPDLHSELNLSSLELGDSALYFCASSDPRHGSNTGELFFGEGSRLTVL.

The rearrangement uses TRBV28 and TRBJ1-3, with 8 bases lining up with TRBD1. V shed 6 bases, J shed 6 bases, and the junction held 10 bases outside the gene matches. Germline CDR1 and CDR2: MDHEN and SYDVKM. This CDR3 is built from 15 residues. CDR3 nucleotides: TGTGCCAGCAGGGAGGACAGGGTTGGAGTAAACACCATATATTTT. Its translation: CASREDRVGVNTIYF.

This chain joins TRBV28 and TRBJ1-3, with 9 bases identical to TRBD1. The V gene end was trimmed by 7 bases and the J gene end by 8 bases; junction bases not matched to a gene: 12. The CDR3 is 15 residues long. Germline V gives CDR1 MDHEN, CDR2 SYDVKM. The CDR3 loop is CASTPSGTGQYTIYF. The CDR3 region has the DNA TGTGCCAGCACTCCCTCAGGGACAGGGCAGTACACCATATATTTT.

This clone appeared a single time. The CDR3 nucleotides are TGTGCCAGCAGCCCGACAGGGGGCGCCCAGCCCCAGCATTTT. This codes for CASSPTGGAQPQHF. V is TRBV7-2 and J is TRBJ1-5; 10 nucleotides agree with TRBD1. Germline-derived CDR1 and CDR2 are SGHTA and FQGNSA. After removal of 5 bases from V and 7 bases from J, the junction contained 5 bases not matched to a gene. The CDR3 consists of 14 residues.

The chain has TRBV2 and TRBJ1-5, with 7 bases matching TRBD1. CDR3 length: 16 amino acids. Trimming removed 5 bases from V and 6 bases from J; junction bases left unmatched: 13. Germline V gene data show CDR1 as SNHLY and CDR2 as FYNNEI. CDR3 sequence: CASSPLTGKEAQPQHF. DNA of the CDR3: TGTGCCAGCAGTCCCCTGACAGGGAAGGAGGCTCAGCCCCAGCATTTT.